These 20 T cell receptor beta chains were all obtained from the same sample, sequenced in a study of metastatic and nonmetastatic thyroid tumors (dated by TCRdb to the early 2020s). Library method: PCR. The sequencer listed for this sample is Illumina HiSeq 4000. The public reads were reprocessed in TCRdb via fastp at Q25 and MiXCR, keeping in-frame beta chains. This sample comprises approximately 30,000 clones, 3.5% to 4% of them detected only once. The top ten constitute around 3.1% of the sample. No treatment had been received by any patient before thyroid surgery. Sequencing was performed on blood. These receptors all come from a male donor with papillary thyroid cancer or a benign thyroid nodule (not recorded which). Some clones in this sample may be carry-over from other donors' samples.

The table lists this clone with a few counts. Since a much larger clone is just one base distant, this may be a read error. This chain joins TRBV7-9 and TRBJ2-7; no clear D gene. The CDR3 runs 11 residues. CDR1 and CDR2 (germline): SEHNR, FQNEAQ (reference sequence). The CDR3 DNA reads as TGTGCCAGCAGCTCATCATACGAGCAGCACTTC. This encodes CASSSSYEQHF.

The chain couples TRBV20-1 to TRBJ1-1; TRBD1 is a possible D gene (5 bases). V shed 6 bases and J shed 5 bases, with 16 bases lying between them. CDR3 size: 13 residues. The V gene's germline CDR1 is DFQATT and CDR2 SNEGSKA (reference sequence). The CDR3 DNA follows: TGCAGTGCCCGTGTTCGGGGCGTTACTGAAGCTTTCTTT. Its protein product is CSARVRGVTEAFF.

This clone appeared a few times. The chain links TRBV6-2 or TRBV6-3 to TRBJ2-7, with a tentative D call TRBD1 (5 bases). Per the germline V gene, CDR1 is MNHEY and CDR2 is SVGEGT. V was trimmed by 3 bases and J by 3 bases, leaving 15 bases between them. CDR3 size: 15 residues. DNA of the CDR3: TGTGCCAGCAGTTATATCGGACCCAGGGTCTACGAGCAGTACTTC. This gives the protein CASSYIGPRVYEQYF.

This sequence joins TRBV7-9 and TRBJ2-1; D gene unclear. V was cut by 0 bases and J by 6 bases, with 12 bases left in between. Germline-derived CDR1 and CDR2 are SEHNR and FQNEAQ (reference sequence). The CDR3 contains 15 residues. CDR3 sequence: CASSLASTIANEQFF. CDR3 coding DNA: TGTGCCAGCAGCTTAGCATCGACAATCGCCAATGAGCAGTTCTTC.

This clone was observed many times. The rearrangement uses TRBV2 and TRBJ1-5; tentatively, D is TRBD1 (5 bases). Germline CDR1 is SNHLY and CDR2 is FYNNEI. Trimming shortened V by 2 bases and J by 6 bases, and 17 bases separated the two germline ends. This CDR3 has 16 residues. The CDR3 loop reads CASSESVRQGGQPQHF. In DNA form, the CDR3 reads TGTGCCAGCAGTGAATCGGTCAGGCAGGGAGGTCAGCCCCAGCATTTT.

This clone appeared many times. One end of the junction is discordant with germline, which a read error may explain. The CDR3 bases are TGTGCCAGCAGTTTCTATATAAATGGAAAACTGTTTTTT. Protein sequence: CASSFYINGKLFF. The chain uses TRBV6-1 and TRBJ1-4; D remains unclear. This CDR3 is 13 amino acids long. CDR1 MNHNS and CDR2 SASEGT come from the germline V gene.

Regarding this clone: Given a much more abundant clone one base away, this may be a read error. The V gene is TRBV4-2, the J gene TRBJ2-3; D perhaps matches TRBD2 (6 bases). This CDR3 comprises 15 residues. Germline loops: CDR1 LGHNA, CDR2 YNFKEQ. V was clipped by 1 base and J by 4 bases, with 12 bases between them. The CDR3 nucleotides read TGTGCCAGCAGCCAAGTAGAGGGAGGCGCAGATACGCAGTATTTT. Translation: CASSQVEGGADTQYF.

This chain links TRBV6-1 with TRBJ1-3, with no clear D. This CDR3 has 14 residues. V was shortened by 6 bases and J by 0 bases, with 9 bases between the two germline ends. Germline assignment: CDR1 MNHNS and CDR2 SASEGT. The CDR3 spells CASRVDISGNTIYF. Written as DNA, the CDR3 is TGTGCCAGCAGGGTAGACATCTCTGGAAACACCATATATTTT.

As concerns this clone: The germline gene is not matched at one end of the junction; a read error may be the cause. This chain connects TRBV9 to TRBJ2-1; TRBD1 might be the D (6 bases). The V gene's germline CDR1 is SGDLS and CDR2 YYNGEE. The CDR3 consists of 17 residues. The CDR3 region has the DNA TGTGCCAGCAGCGCCGAACCCGGGACACAGTCCTACAATGTGCAGTTCTTC. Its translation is CASSAEPGTQSYNVQFF.

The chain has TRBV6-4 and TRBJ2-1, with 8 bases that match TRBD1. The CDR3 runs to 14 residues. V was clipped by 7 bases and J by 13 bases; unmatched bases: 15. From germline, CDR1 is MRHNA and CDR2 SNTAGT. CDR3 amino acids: CASNPGTGGAEQFF. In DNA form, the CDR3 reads TGTGCCAGCAATCCCGGGACAGGAGGGGCTGAACAGTTCTTC.

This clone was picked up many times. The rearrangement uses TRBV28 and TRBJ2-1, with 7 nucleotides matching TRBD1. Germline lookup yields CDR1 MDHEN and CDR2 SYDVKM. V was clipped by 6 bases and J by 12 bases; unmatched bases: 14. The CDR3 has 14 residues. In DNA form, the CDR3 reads TGTGCCAGCAGCTCCCGAAGGGGGCTCACTCTGCAGTTCTTC. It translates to CASSSRRGLTLQFF.

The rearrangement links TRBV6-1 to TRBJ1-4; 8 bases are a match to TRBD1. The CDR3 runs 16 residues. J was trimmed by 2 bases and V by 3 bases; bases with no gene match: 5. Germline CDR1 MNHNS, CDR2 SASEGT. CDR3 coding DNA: TGTGCCAGCAGTGAGACAGGGGTGAGGACTAATGAAAAACTGTTTTTT. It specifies CASSETGVRTNEKLFF.

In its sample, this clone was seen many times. As DNA, the CDR3 is TGTGCCATCAGTGAGTCGTTGAACGACTACGAGCAGTACTTC. It yields the protein CAISESLNDYEQYF. This chain uses TRBV10-3 with TRBJ2-7; D is unresolved. The CDR3 is 14 residues long. Germline CDR1 reads ENHRY; CDR2 reads SYGVKD. V lost 0 bases, J lost 3 bases, and 9 bases lay in between.

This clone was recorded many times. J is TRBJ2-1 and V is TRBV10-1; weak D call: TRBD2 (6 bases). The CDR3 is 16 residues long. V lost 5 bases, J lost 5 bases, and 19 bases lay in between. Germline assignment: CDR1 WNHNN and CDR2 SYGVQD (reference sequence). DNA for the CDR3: TGCGCCAGCAGTCGAGGAGGGGCAGGAGGGGACAATGAGCAGTTCTTC. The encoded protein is CASSRGGAGGDNEQFF.

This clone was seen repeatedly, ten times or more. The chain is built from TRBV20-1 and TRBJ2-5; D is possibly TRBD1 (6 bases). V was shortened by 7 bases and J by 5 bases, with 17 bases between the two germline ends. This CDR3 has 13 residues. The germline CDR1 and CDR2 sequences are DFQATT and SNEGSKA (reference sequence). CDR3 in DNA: TGCAGTGGGTCGGCAGGGGCCTCGGAGACCCAGTACTTC. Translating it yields CSGSAGASETQYF.

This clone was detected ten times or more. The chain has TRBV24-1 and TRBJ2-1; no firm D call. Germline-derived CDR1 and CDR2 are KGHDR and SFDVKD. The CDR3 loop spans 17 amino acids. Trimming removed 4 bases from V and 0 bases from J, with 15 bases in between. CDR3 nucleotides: TGTGCCACCAGTGACTCTGGACGGTTGAGCTCCTACAATGAGCAGTTCTTC. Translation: CATSDSGRLSSYNEQFF.

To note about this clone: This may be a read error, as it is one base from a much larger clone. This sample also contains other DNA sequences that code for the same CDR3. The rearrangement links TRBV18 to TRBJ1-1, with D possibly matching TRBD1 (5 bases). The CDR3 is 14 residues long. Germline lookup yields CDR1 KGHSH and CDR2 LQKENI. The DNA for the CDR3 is TGTGTCAGCTCACCCAGGGATAAAACCACTGAAGCTTTCTTT. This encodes CVSSPRDKTTEAFF.

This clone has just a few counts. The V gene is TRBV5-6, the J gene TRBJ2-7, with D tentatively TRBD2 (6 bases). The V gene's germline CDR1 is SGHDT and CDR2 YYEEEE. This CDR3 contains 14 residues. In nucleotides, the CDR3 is TGTGAAAGCAGCTTGGCGGGGAGCTCCTACGAGCAGTACTTC. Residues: CESSLAGSSYEQYF.

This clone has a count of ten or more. The DNA of the CDR3 is TGTGCCAGCAGCTTAGGGGAGACTAGCACAGATACGCAGTATTTT. Translating it yields CASSLGETSTDTQYF. V usage is TRBV11-3 and J usage is TRBJ2-3, with TRBD2 as a possible D gene (5 bases). This CDR3 contains 15 residues. V was clipped by 1 base and J by 0 bases, with 8 bases between them. From germline, CDR1 is SGHNT and CDR2 YENEEA. The full variable domain, completed using reference TRBV11-3 and TRBJ2-3, is EAGVVQSPRYKIIEKKQPVAFWCNPISGHNTLYWYLQNLGQGPELLIRYENEEAVDDSQLPKDRFSAERLKGVDSTLKIQPAELGDSAVYLCASSLGETSTDTQYFGPGTRLTVL.

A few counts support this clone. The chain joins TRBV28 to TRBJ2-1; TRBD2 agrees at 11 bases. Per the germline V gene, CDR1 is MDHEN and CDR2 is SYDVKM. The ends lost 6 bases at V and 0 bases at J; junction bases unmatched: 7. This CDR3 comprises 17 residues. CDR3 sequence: CASRGTSGIRSYNEQFF. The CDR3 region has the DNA TGTGCCAGCAGGGGGACTAGCGGAATACGCTCCTACAATGAGCAGTTCTTC.